These 16 T cell receptor beta chains were all obtained from the same sample, sequenced in a study of T-cell memory formation after mild COVID-19. TCRdb ran MiXCR on the 5' RACE reads and lists one entry per CDR3 protein. The sample lists about 350,000 distinct CDR3 sequences, less than 25% occurring once. The sample comprised PBMCs or a T cell subset sorted from them (not recorded which). All receptors derive from a young man who had mild COVID-19 (a few samples of this study predate the infection). Cell type and time point are not known.

This clonotype has just a few counts. The chain is built from TRBV7-9 and TRBJ2-5, with D perhaps matching TRBD2 (5 bases). Trimming removed 5 bases from V and 5 bases from J, with 18 bases in between. The CDR3 spans 15 residues. CDR1 SEHNR and CDR2 FQNEAQ come from the germline V gene (reference sequence). In DNA form, the CDR3 reads TGTGCCAGCAGCGGCCTCGGACGGGGTCTGGAGACCCAGTACTTC. Protein sequence: CASSGLGRGLETQYF.

The chain recombines TRBV4-3 with TRBJ2-3; 7 positions match TRBD1. V shed 1 base and J 5 bases; nucleotides not matched to a gene: 9. The CDR3 has 16 amino acids. CDR1 and CDR2 (germline): LGHNA, YSLEER. CDR3 nucleotide sequence: TGCGCCAGCAGCCAAGGTGGACAGGTTGGGGTAGATACGCAGTATTTT. This encodes CASSQGGQVGVDTQYF.

This sequence joins TRBV5-6 and TRBJ1-5; 7 nucleotides line up with TRBD1. Per the germline V gene, CDR1 is SGHDT and CDR2 is YYEEEE. CDR3 length: 16 amino acids. V was clipped by 0 bases and J by 3 bases; unmatched bases: 6. The CDR3 sequence is CASSLGGTGVNQPQHF. CDR3 nucleotide sequence: TGTGCCAGCAGCTTGGGAGGAACAGGGGTCAATCAGCCCCAGCATTTT. Full variable domain (rest looked up from reference TRBV5-6 and TRBJ1-5): DAGVTQSPTHLIKTRGQQVTLRCSPKSGHDTVSWYQQALGQGPQFIFQYYEEEERQRGNFPDRFSGHQFPNYSSELNVNALLLGDSALYLCASSLGGTGVNQPQHFGDGTRLSIL.

DNA for the CDR3: TGTGCCAGCAGCTTCGGGGCCTACAATGAGCAGTTCTTC. Protein sequence: CASSFGAYNEQFF. The rearrangement links TRBV7-8 to TRBJ2-1, with D possibly matching TRBD2 (5 bases). V lost 3 bases to trimming and J lost 2 bases, with 5 bases between them. The CDR3 loop spans 13 amino acids. Looked up from germline, CDR1 is SGHVS and CDR2 is FQNEAQ.

The rearrangement links TRBV12-3 or TRBV12-4 to TRBJ1-1, with D unresolved. The CDR3 spans 12 residues. Trimming left V 6 bases short and J 3 bases short, with 8 bases between. The DNA of the CDR3 is TGTGCCAGCAGGCTGGGGTACACTGAAGCTTTCTTT. Translated: CASRLGYTEAFF.

The chain couples TRBV4-2 to TRBJ1-6; a weak D match, TRBD1 (6 bases). Germline-derived CDR1 and CDR2 are LGHNA and YNFKEQ. V was cut by 5 bases and J by 7 bases, with 18 bases left in between. The CDR3 is made up of 16 amino acids. The CDR3 bases are TGTGCCAGCAGCGGTGTCGGGGAAAGGGGGAATTCACCCCTCCACTTT. It codes for CASSGVGERGNSPLHF.

This clonotype was counted a few times. The chain is built from TRBV4-2 and TRBJ2-5, with D perhaps matching TRBD2 (5 bases). Germline assignment: CDR1 LGHNA and CDR2 YNFKEQ. The CDR3 extends over 14 amino acids. V was trimmed by 1 base and J by 4 bases, leaving 10 bases between them. The CDR3: CASSQGGLGETQYF. DNA for the CDR3: TGTGCCAGCAGCCAAGGCGGACTGGGAGAGACCCAGTACTTC.

This clonotype was counted many times. The chain is built from TRBV6-5 and TRBJ2-2; no firm D call. The CDR3 totals 12 residues. Germline values: CDR1 MNHEY, CDR2 SVGAGI. The V and J ends lost 2 bases and 5 bases respectively, with 3 bases between them. This CDR3 reads CASSYGTGELFF. The CDR3 DNA follows: TGTGCCAGCAGTTACGGGACCGGGGAGCTGTTTTTT.

J is TRBJ1-5 and V is TRBV4-1; D perhaps matches TRBD1 (5 bases). With 5 bases removed from V and 2 bases from J, the gap between germline ends came to 13 bases. The germline V gene has CDR1 MGHRA and CDR2 YSYEKL. CDR3 length: 15 residues. Here the CDR3 DNA reads TGCGCCAGCAGCTGGCTTGGAGGGGGCAATCAGCCCCAGCATTTT. Encoded protein: CASSWLGGGNQPQHF.

This clonotype showed up just a few times. The genes are TRBV20-1 and TRBJ2-1; no definite D call. V was trimmed by 2 bases and J by 9 bases, leaving 11 bases between them. Germline loops: CDR1 DFQATT, CDR2 SNEGSKA (reference sequence). The CDR3 extends over 12 amino acids. CDR3 coding DNA: TGCAGTGCTAGAAGGTCCGCCGGTGAGCAGTTCTTC. This codes for CSARRSAGEQFF.

This clonotype was counted a few times. The J gene is TRBJ2-7, the V gene TRBV12-3 or TRBV12-4, with D perhaps TRBD1 (6 bases). The CDR3 is 15 amino acids. V was shortened by 5 bases and J by 2 bases, with 16 bases between the two germline ends. DNA of the CDR3: TGTGCCAGCAGTCATACTGGGGGCCCTACCTACGAGCAGTACTTC. It translates to CASSHTGGPTYEQYF.

This clonotype showed up just a few times. The rearrangement uses TRBV3-1 and TRBJ2-2; D assignment may be TRBD1 or TRBD2 (5 bases each). CDR1 is LGHDT and CDR2 is YNNKEL in the germline V gene (reference sequence). The CDR3 spans 16 residues. Trimming left V 2 bases short and J 5 bases short, with 15 bases between. The CDR3 protein is CASSQFSGRGTGELFF. The CDR3 bases are TGTGCCAGCAGCCAATTCTCGGGGCGCGGGACCGGGGAGCTGTTTTTT.

This clonotype was seen more than once but under ten times. The chain carries TRBV9 and TRBJ1-1, with D unclear. The CDR3 sequence is 13 residues long. Trimming removed 1 base from V and 1 base from J, with 5 bases in between. The germline V gene has CDR1 SGDLS and CDR2 YYNGEE. The CDR3 here is CASSVRQNTEAFF. For the CDR3, the DNA is TGTGCCAGCAGCGTACGACAGAACACTGAAGCTTTCTTT. Combining the CDR3 with reference TRBV9 and TRBJ1-1 gives the whole variable domain DSGVTQTPKHLITATGQRVTLRCSPRSGDLSVYWYQQSLDQGLQFLIQYYNGEERAKGNILERFSAQQFPDLHSELNLSSLELGDSALYFCASSVRQNTEAFFGQGTRLTVV.

This clonotype was recorded a few times. The chain carries TRBV7-6 and TRBJ1-1, with TRBD1 as a possible D gene (6 bases). Per germline, CDR1 SGHVS and CDR2 FNYEAQ. V lost 8 bases and J 1 base, leaving 17 bases between the germline ends. The CDR3 spans 15 residues. The CDR3 DNA reads TGTGCCAGCGGGGGGGCGGGGCAGCCGAACACTGAAGCTTTCTTT. This codes for CASGGAGQPNTEAFF. Complete variable domain (other parts from reference TRBV7-6 and TRBJ1-1): GAGVSQSPRYKVTKRGQDVALRCDPISGHVSLYWYRQALGQGPEFLTYFNYEAQQDKSGLPNDRFSAERPEGSISTLTIQRTEQRDSAMYRCASGGAGQPNTEAFFGQGTRLTVV.

This clonotype was seen a few times. This sequence may be a read error, since a much larger clone differs from it by one base. The chain employs TRBV5-1 and TRBJ2-5; D not resolved. The CDR3 is made up of 12 amino acids. Germline V gene lookup returns CDR1 SGHRS and CDR2 YFSETQ. The CDR3 here is CASSLDQQTQYF. The CDR3, as DNA: TGCGCCAGCAGCTTGGACCAACAGACCCAGTACTTC.

This clonotype was seen a single time. The V gene is TRBV5-1, the J gene TRBJ2-2; D unclear. Germline assignment: CDR1 SGHRS and CDR2 YFSETQ. V gave up 0 bases and J gave up 7 bases, with 19 bases separating them. There are 17 residues in the CDR3. CDR3 amino acids: CASSLVATLYKGGELFF. For the CDR3, the DNA is TGCGCCAGCAGCTTGGTTGCGACACTATATAAGGGCGGGGAGCTGTTTTTT.